This T cell receptor beta chain came from a study of tumor-infiltrating lymphocytes in primary liver carcinoma. Study-wide findings and caveats: Against blood, tumors held a significantly higher top-250-clone fraction (p = 0.039).

It was from roughly 20-30 mg of unsorted bulk tissue that RNA and DNA were co-extracted. Details on this clonotype: Its antigen is not identified.

The template, approximately 500 ng total RNA, yielded TCR beta cDNA made with a constant-region primer. Three-round nested multiplex PCR performed with slightly modified ARM-PCR produced the TCR beta libraries. TRBV1-TRBV30 forward primers paired with a C-beta reverse primer were used in the first two PCR rounds, which ran roughly 9 cycles each. TCRdb re-derived calls from the multiplex PCR reads in MiXCR, one entry per CDR3 protein. This table holds under 200,000 distinct CDR3 sequences, around four fifths found once. The CDR3 covers 14 residues. CDR1 and CDR2 from the germline V gene are MNHNS and SASEGT. Trimming stripped 7 bases from V and 5 bases from J, with 18 bases between.

This sequence was found in a middle-aged man with primary liver carcinoma and hepatitis B virus infection. The specimen was tumor tissue from primary liver carcinoma. This rearrangement joins TRBV6-1 to TRBJ2-7; D possibly corresponds to TRBD1 (7 bases). DNA for the CDR3: TGTGCCAGCAATTTACCGCAGGGGGGAAACGAGCAGTACTTC. Its protein product is CASNLPQGGNEQYF.